This T cell receptor (beta chain) was observed in a study of T-cell memory formation after mild COVID-19. Each CDR3 protein gets one entry after TCRdb re-called the 5' RACE reads with MiXCR. The table has about 160,000 distinct CDR3 sequences, 31% seen once; the top ten hold around 11%. This clonotype was found a few times. V lost 2 bases and J lost 6, with 8 bases in between. From germline, CDR1 is GTSNPN and CDR2 SVGIG (reference sequence). CDR3 size: 12 residues. The chain joins TRBV30 to TRBJ2-1; D remains unclear. The clonotype was recovered from an adult woman who had mild COVID-19 (a few samples of this study predate the infection). Cell type and time point are not known. The specimen sequenced was PBMCs or a T cell subset sorted from them (not recorded which). CDR3 nucleotide sequence: TGTGCCTGGAGTTTATCCAGCAATGAGCAGTTCTTC. It translates to CAWSLSSNEQFF.